Given below is one TCR beta chain in context. A far larger clone is one nucleotide away, so this likely arose from a read error. The source of the sample is a study of regulatory T cells in long-lasting Graves disease. Background on the study: Antithyroid drug intake by newly diagnosed Graves' patients had lasted under 3 months.

Through Arm-PCR of CDR3 regions and iRepertoire HTBI primers, TCR beta libraries were built. TCRdb re-derived calls from the multiplex PCR reads in MiXCR, one entry per CDR3 protein. The sample lists around 250,000 distinct CDR3 sequences, roughly 21% occurring once. Indicated time point: newly diagnosed GD, antithyroid drugs for less than 3 months. PBMCs provided the RNA from which the TCR library was made. The sequenced sample was peripheral blood mononuclear cells (PBMCs), obtained at new diagnosis, from a patient treated with antithyroid drugs. This receptor was identified in a female donor with Graves disease.

CDR3 amino acids: CASSLGVDSYAGELFF. In DNA form, the CDR3 reads TGTGCCAGCAGCTTAGGTGTGGACAGCTACGCCGGGGAGCTGTTTTTT. The chain links TRBV11-3 to TRBJ2-2, with D perhaps matching TRBD1 (6 bases). Germline CDR1 is SGHNT and CDR2 is YENEEA. Deletions cut 1 base from V and 6 bases from J, with 15 bases between. The CDR3 has 16 amino acids.